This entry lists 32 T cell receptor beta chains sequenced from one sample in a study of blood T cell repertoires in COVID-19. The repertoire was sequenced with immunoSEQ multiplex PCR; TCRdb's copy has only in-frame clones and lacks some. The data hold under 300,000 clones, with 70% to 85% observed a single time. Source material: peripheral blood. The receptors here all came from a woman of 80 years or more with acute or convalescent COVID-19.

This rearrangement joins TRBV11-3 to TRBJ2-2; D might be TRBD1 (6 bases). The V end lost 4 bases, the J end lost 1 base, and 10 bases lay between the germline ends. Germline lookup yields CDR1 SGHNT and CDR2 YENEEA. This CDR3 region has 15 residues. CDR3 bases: TGTGCCAGCAGCTCACGACAGGTGAACACCGGGGAGCTGTTTTTT. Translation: CASSSRQVNTGELFF.

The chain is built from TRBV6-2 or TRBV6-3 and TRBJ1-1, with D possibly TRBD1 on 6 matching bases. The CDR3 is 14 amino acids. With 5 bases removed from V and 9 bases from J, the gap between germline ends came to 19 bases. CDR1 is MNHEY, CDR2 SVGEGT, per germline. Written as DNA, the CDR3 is TGTGCCAGCAGTCCGTCCGCGGGGGCCCGACAAGCTTTCTTT. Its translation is CASSPSAGARQAFF.

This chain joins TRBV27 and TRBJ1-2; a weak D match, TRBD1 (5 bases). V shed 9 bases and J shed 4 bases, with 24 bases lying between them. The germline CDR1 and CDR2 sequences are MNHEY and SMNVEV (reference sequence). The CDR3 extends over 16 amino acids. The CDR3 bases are TGTGCCAGTTCCGTCGTGCAGGGTACTCTCGTCTATGGCTACACCTTC. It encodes CASSVVQGTLVYGYTF.

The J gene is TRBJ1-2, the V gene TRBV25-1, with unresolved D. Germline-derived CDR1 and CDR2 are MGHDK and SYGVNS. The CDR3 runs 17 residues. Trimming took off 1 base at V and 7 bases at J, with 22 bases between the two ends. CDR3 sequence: CASSESAVSLARGGYTF. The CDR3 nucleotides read TGTGCCAGCAGTGAATCTGCGGTTTCCCTCGCTCGGGGTGGCTACACCTTC.

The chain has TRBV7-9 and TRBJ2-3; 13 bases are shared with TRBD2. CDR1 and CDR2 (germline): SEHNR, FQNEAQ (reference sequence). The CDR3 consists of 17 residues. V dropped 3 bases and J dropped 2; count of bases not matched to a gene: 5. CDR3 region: CASSLRLAGGHTDTQYF. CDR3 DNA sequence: TGTGCCAGCAGCTTGAGACTAGCGGGAGGTCACACAGATACGCAGTATTTT.

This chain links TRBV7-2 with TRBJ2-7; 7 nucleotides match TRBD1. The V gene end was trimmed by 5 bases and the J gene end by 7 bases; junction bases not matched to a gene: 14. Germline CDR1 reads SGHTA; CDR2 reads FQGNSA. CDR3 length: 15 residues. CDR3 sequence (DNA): TGTGCCAGCAGCATCGCCCTGCCGGGACAGTATGAGCAGTACTTC. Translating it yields CASSIALPGQYEQYF.

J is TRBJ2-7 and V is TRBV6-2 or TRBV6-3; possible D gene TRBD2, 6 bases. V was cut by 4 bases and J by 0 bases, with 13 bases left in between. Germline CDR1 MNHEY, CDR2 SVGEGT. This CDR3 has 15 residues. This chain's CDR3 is CASSLLGGASYEQYF. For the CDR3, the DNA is TGTGCCAGCAGTTTACTGGGGGGAGCCTCCTACGAGCAGTACTTC.

The CDR3 nucleotides are TGCGCCAGCAGCTTCCTGGGGGGTGCTAATGAAAAACTGTTTTTT. It encodes CASSFLGGANEKLFF. The genes are TRBV5-1 and TRBJ1-4; D possibly corresponds to TRBD1 (5 bases). Germline V gene sequence: CDR1 SGHRS, CDR2 YFSETQ. Trimming removed 2 bases at V and 3 bases at J, with 11 bases between. This CDR3 has 15 amino acids.

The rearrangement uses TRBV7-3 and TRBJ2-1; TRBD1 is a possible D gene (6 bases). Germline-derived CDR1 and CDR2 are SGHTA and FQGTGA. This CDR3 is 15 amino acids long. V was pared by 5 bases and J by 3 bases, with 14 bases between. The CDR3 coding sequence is TGTGCCAGCAGCCCAACCCAGGACAGCTACAATGAGCAGTTCTTC. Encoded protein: CASSPTQDSYNEQFF.

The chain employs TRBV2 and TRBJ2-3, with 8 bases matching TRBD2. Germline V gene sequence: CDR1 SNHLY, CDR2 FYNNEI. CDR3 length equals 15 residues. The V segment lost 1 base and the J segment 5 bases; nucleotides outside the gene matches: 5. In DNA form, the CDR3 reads TGTGCCAGCAGTGAAGGACTAGCGATCCTAGATACGCAGTATTTT. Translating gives CASSEGLAILDTQYF. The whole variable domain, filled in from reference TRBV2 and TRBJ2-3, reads EPEVTQTPSHQVTQMGQEVILRCVPISNHLYFYWYRQILGQKVEFLVSFYNNEISEKSEIFDDQFSVERPDGSNFTLKIRSTKLEDSAMYFCASSEGLAILDTQYFGPGTRLTVL.

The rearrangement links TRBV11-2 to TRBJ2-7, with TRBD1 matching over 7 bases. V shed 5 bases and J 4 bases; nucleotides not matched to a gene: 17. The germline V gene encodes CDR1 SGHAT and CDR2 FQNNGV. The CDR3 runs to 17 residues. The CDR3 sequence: CASSPRTGAPRLYEQYF. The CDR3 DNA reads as TGTGCCAGCAGCCCACGTACAGGGGCCCCACGTCTATACGAGCAGTACTTC.

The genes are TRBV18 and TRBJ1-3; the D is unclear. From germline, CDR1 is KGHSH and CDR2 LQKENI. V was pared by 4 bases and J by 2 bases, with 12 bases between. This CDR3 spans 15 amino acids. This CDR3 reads CASSREVLTGNTIYF. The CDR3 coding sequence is TGTGCCAGCTCACGCGAGGTCCTGACTGGAAACACCATATATTTT.

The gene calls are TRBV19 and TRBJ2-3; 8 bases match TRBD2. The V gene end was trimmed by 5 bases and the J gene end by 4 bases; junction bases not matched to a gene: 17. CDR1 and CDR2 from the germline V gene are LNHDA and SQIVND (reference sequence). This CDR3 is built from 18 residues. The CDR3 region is CASSPYPAGTSISDTQYF. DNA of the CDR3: TGTGCCAGTAGTCCCTACCCCGCCGGGACTAGTATTTCAGATACGCAGTATTTT.

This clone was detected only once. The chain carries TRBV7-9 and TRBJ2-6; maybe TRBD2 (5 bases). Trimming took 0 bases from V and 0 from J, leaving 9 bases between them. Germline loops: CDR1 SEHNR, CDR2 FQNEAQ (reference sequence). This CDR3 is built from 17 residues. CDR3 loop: CASSLALRDSGANVLTF. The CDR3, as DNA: TGTGCCAGCAGCTTAGCGCTCCGGGACTCTGGGGCCAACGTCCTGACTTTC.

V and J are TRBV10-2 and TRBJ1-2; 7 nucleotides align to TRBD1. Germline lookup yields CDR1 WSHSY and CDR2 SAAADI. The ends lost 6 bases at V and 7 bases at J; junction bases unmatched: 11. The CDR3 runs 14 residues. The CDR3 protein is CASRSTGWRSGYTF. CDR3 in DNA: TGCGCCAGCAGGTCGACAGGGTGGAGGAGTGGCTACACCTTC.

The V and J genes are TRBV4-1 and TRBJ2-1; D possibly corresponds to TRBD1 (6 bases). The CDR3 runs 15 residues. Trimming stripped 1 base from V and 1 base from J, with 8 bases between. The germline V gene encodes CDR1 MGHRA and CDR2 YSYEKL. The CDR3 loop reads CASSQGQVSYNEQFF. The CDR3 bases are TGCGCCAGCAGCCAAGGACAGGTTTCCTACAATGAGCAGTTCTTC.

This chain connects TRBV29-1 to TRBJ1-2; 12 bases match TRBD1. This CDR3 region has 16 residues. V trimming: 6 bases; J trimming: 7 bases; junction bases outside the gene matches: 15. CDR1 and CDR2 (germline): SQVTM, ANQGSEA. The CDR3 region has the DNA TGCAGCGTCTTAGACCTTGGCGGGACAGGGGGCTCTGGCTACACCTTC. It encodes CSVLDLGGTGGSGYTF. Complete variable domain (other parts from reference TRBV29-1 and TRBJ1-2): SAVISQKPSRDICQRGTSLTIQCQVDSQVTMMFWYRQQPGQSLTLIATANQGSEATYESGFVIDKFPISRPNLTFSTLTVSNMSPEDSSIYLCSVLDLGGTGGSGYTFGSGTRLTVV.

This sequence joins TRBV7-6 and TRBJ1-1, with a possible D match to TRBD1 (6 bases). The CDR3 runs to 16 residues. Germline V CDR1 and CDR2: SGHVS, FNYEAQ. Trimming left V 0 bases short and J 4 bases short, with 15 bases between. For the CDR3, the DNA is TGTGCCAGCAGCTTAGCGGCGGGGGGCTTAGGCACTGAAGCTTTCTTT. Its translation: CASSLAAGGLGTEAFF. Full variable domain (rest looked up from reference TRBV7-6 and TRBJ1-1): GAGVSQSPRYKVTKRGQDVALRCDPISGHVSLYWYRQALGQGPEFLTYFNYEAQQDKSGLPNDRFSAERPEGSISTLTIQRTEQRDSAMYRCASSLAAGGLGTEAFFGQGTRLTVV.

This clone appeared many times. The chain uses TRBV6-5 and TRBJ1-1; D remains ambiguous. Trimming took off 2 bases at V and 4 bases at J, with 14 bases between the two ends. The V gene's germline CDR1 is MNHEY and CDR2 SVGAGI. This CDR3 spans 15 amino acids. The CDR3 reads CASSYVGLVGTEAFF. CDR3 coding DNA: TGTGCCAGCAGTTACGTCGGGTTAGTAGGCACTGAAGCTTTCTTT.

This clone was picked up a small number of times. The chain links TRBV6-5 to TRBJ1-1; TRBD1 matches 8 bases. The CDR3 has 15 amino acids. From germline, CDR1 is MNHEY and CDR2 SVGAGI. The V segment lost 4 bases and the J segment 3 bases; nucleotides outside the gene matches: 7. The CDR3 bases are TGTGCCAGCAGTTGGACAGGGATTAGGCACACTGAAGCTTTCTTT. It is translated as CASSWTGIRHTEAFF.

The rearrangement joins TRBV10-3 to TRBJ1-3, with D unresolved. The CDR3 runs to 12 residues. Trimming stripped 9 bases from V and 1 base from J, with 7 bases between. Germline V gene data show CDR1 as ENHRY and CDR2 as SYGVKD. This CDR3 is CAMEGSGNTIYF. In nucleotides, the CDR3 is TGTGCCATGGAGGGTTCTGGAAACACCATATATTTT.

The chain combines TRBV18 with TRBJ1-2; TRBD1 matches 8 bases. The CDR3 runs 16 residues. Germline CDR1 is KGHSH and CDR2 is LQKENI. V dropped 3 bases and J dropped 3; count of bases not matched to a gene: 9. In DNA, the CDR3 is TGTGCCAGCTCACCTAACGACAGGGGCGCTGACTATGGCTACACCTTC. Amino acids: CASSPNDRGADYGYTF.

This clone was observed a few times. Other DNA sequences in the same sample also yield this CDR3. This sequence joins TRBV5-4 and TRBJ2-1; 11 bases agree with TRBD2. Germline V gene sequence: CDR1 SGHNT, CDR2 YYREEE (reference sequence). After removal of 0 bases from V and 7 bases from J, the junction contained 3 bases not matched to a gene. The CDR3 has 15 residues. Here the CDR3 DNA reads TGTGCCAGCAGCTTGGATAGCGGGAGGGCGAATGAGCAGTTCTTC. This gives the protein CASSLDSGRANEQFF.

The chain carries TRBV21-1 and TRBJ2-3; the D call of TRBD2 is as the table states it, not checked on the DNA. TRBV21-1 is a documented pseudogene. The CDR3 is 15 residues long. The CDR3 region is CASSKEQSPADTQYF. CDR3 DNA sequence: TGTGCCAGCAGCAAAGAGCAAAGCCCCGCAGATACGCAGTATTTT.

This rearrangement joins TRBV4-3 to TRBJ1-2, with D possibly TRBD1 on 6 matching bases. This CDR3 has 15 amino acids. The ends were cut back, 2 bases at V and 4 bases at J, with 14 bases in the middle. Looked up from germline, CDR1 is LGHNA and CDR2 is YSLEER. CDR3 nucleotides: TGCGCCAGCAGCCAACGAGGGACACCGAGCTATGGCTACACCTTC. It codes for CASSQRGTPSYGYTF.

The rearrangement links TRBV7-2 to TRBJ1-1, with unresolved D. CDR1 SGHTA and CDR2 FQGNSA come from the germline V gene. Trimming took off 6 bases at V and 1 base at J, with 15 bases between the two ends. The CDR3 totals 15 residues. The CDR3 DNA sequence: TGTGCCAGCAGTAAAACTCCCTCGGGGAACACTGAAGCTTTCTTT. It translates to CASSKTPSGNTEAFF.

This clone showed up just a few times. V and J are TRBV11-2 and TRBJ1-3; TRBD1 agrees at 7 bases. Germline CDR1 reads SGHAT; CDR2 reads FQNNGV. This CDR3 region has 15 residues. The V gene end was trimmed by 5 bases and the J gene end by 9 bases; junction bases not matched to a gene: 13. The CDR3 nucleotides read TGTGCCAGCAGCGCTGAGGGGGCAATTGCTCTCACCATATATTTT. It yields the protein CASSAEGAIALTIYF. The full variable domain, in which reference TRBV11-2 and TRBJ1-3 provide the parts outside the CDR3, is EAGVAQSPRYKIIEKRQSVAFWCNPISGHATLYWYQQILGQGPKLLIQFQNNGVVDDSQLPKDRFSAERLKGVDSTLKIQPAKLEDSAVYLCASSAEGAIALTIYFGEGSWLTVV.

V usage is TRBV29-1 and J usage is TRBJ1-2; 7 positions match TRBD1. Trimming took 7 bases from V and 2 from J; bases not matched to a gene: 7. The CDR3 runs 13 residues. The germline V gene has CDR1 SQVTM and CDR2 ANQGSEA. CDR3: CSDTTGQNYGYTF. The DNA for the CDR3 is TGCAGCGATACGACAGGGCAGAACTATGGCTACACCTTC.

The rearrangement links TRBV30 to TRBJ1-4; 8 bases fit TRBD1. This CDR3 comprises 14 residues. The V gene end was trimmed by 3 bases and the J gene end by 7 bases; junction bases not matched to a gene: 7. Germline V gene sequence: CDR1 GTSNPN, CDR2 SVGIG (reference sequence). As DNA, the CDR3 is TGTGCCTGGAGGAGGACAGGGTTTCGTGAAAAACTGTTTTTT. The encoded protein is CAWRRTGFREKLFF.

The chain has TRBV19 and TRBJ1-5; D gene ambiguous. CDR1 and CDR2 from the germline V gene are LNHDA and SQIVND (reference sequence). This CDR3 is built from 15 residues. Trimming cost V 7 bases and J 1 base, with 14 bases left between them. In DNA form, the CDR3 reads TGTGCCAGTACCCCGGACGGGGTAAGCAATCAGCCCCAGCATTTT. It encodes CASTPDGVSNQPQHF.

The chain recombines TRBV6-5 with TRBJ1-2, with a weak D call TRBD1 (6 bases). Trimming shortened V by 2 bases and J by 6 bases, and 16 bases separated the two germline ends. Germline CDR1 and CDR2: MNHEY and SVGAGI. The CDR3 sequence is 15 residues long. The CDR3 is CASSYTLGRGNGYTF. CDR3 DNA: TGTGCCAGCAGTTACACCTTGGGCAGGGGAAATGGCTACACCTTC.

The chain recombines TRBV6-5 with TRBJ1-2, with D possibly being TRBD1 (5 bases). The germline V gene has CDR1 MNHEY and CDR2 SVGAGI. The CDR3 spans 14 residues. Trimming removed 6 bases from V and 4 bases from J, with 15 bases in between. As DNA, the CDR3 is TGTGCCAGCAGAGGCGGGGGACGCAGCTATGGCTACACCTTC. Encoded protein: CASRGGGRSYGYTF.